This paragraph covers one TCR beta chain sequence. This CDR3 spans 15 amino acids. Germline V CDR1 and CDR2: DFQATT, SNEGSKA (reference sequence). Trimming removed 0 bases from V and 7 bases from J, with 16 bases in between. RNA in amounts of roughly 0.5 to 1 ug was reverse transcribed with random hexamers. TCRdb re-analysed the immunoSEQ multiplex PCR reads in MiXCR, keeping a single row per CDR3 protein. The sample includes some 260,000 distinct CDR3 sequences, just over 90% of them seen just once. The data originate from a study of CD8 T cells in Susac syndrome. The chain employs TRBV20-1 and TRBJ1-5; TRBD1 is a possible D gene (5 bases). The TCR comes from a human donor with multiple sclerosis. Input material: CD4+ T cells from PBMCs. The CDR3 DNA sequence: TGCAGTGCTAGAGATGGGGCAGGGTCGGTACAGCCCCAGCATTTT. Encoded protein: CSARDGAGSVQPQHF.